The 23 T cell receptor beta chains below come from one sample, sequenced in a study of cytomegalovirus exposure and HLA in healthy donors. The PCR was carried out with 60 Vbeta primers and 13 Jbeta primers. TCRdb's copy holds only in-frame clones and misses some; the assay was immunoSEQ multiplex PCR. The sample includes 85,000 to 100,000 clones, about three quarters seen only once; the top ten take roughly 7.3%. Source material: PBMCs. These receptors were collected from a man aged 45-60 years in good health and CMV-seropositive.

The rearrangement links TRBV5-1 to TRBJ1-6; D remains ambiguous. The CDR3 contains 15 residues. V was pared by 2 bases and J by 9 bases, with 15 bases between. Germline lookup yields CDR1 SGHRS and CDR2 YFSETQ. CDR3 DNA: TGCGCCAGCAGCTTAAACGAGGAGACTGGTTCACCCCTCCACTTT. Its protein is CASSLNEETGSPLHF.

This clone has just a few counts. V gene TRBV7-9 combines with J gene TRBJ1-5; D unclear. Looked up from germline, CDR1 is SEHNR and CDR2 is FQNEAQ (reference sequence). V gave up 8 bases and J gave up 2 bases, with 10 bases separating them. This CDR3 region has 13 residues. CDR3 residues: CASSGEGNQPQHF. In DNA, the CDR3 is TGTGCCAGCTCCGGGGAGGGCAATCAGCCCCAGCATTTT.

About this clone: This sample includes further DNA sequences coding for the same CDR3. This chain uses TRBV5-1 with TRBJ1-1, with D perhaps matching TRBD1 (6 bases). This CDR3 region has 15 residues. With 1 base removed from V and 5 bases from J, the gap between germline ends came to 15 bases. Germline loops: CDR1 SGHRS, CDR2 YFSETQ. The CDR3 loop is CASSLTGLGNTEAFF. The CDR3, as DNA: TGCGCCAGCAGCTTGACAGGGCTGGGGAATACTGAAGCTTTCTTT.

This clone has a single count. The rearrangement links TRBV5-1 to TRBJ2-2, with 9 bases aligning to TRBD1. CDR1 and CDR2 (germline): SGHRS, YFSETQ. The J segment lost 6 bases and the V segment lost 3 bases, leaving 3 bases of the junction unmatched. The CDR3 extends over 14 amino acids. CDR3 sequence reads: CASSSGQGAGELFF. CDR3 DNA: TGCGCCAGCAGCTCGGGACAGGGAGCCGGGGAGCTGTTTTTT.

V gene TRBV9 combines with J gene TRBJ2-5; 10 nucleotides align to TRBD1. J gave up 3 bases and V 2 bases, and 4 bases lay outside the gene matches. The CDR3 has 15 residues. CDR1 is SGDLS and CDR2 is YYNGEE in the germline V gene. The CDR3 nucleotides are TGTGCCAGCAGCGTCCTCGGGACAGGGGAAGAGACCCAGTACTTC. Residues: CASSVLGTGEETQYF.

This clone has just one count. The V call is TRBV19, the J call TRBJ2-7; maybe TRBD2 (6 bases). Germline assignment: CDR1 LNHDA and CDR2 SQIVND (reference sequence). Trimming took off 3 bases at V and 2 bases at J, with 11 bases between the two ends. The CDR3 has 14 residues. The CDR3 DNA follows: TGTGCCAGTAGTATCGGGACTCAACCCTACGAGCAGTACTTC. Amino acid sequence: CASSIGTQPYEQYF.

The chain is built from TRBV29-1 and TRBJ1-2, with 11 bases matching TRBD1. CDR1 is SQVTM, CDR2 ANQGSEA, per germline. The length of the CDR3 is 12 residues. Trimming at V came to 3 bases and at J to 13 bases, leaving 7 bases not matched to a gene. The DNA for the CDR3 is TGCAGCGTTGAGGGACAGGGGGGAGGGTCCACCTTC. This codes for CSVEGQGGGSTF. Together with reference TRBV29-1 and TRBJ1-2, the CDR3 gives the full variable domain: SAVISQKPSRDICQRGTSLTIQCQVDSQVTMMFWYRQQPGQSLTLIATANQGSEATYESGFVIDKFPISRPNLTFSTLTVSNMSPEDSSIYLCSVEGQGGGSTFGSGTRLTVV.

The chain's CDR3 is CASSSAGRYEQYF. The CDR3 DNA sequence: TGTGCCAGCAGTTCGGCAGGGCGGTACGAGCAGTACTTC. The chain combines TRBV6-5 with TRBJ2-7, with D possibly matching TRBD1 (5 bases). From germline, CDR1 is MNHEY and CDR2 SVGAGI. This CDR3 spans 13 amino acids. Trimming removed 4 bases from V and 4 bases from J, with 11 bases in between.

The chain joins TRBV5-8 to TRBJ2-5; maybe TRBD1 (6 bases). V shed 6 bases and J shed 4 bases, with 13 bases lying between them. Looked up from germline, CDR1 is SGHTS and CDR2 is YDEGEE. This CDR3 is built from 13 residues. CDR3 region: CASTIRGVETQYF. In DNA, the CDR3 is TGTGCCAGCACCATCAGGGGTGTAGAGACCCAGTACTTC.

The genes are TRBV5-1 and TRBJ2-1, with 9 positions matching TRBD2. V dropped 2 bases and J dropped 0; count of bases not matched to a gene: 3. The CDR3 totals 16 residues. The germline gives CDR1 SGHRS, CDR2 YFSETQ. The DNA for the CDR3 is TGCGCCAGCAGCTTCAGCGGGGGGACCTCCTACAATGAGCAGTTCTTC. It yields the protein CASSFSGGTSYNEQFF.

The chain carries TRBV7-9 and TRBJ1-1; 8 bases map to TRBD1. V shed 5 bases and J 1 base; nucleotides not matched to a gene: 15. The CDR3 loop spans 18 amino acids. Germline values: CDR1 SEHNR, CDR2 FQNEAQ (reference sequence). The CDR3 DNA is TGTGCCAGCAGCCTCACTAAGACAGGGGAGTTTGGGAACACTGAAGCTTTCTTT. The encoded protein is CASSLTKTGEFGNTEAFF.

This clone was seen just once. The rearrangement uses TRBV18 and TRBJ1-5; 9 nucleotides line up with TRBD1. Germline lookup yields CDR1 KGHSH and CDR2 LQKENI. V shed 2 bases and J 1 base; nucleotides not matched to a gene: 3. The CDR3 runs 16 residues. The CDR3 coding sequence is TGTGCCAGCTCACCAGGACAGGGGATGAGCAATCAGCCCCAGCATTTT. It codes for CASSPGQGMSNQPQHF. The full variable domain, its missing parts supplied by reference TRBV18 and TRBJ1-5, is NAGVMQNPRHLVRRRGQEARLRCSPMKGHSHVYWYRQLPEEGLKFMVYLQKENIIDESGMPKERFSAEFPKEGPSILRIQQVVRGDSAAYFCASSPGQGMSNQPQHFGDGTRLSIL.

V is TRBV5-1 and J is TRBJ1-2; 9 bases are a match to TRBD1. The junction had 2 bases not matched to a gene; V was cut back by 3 bases and J by 2 bases. CDR1 and CDR2 (germline): SGHRS, YFSETQ. CDR3 length: 14 amino acids. CDR3 residues: CASSSGTGNYGYTF. The CDR3 nucleotides are TGCGCCAGCAGCTCAGGGACAGGGAACTATGGCTACACCTTC.

This clone has a handful of counts. The chain employs TRBV28 and TRBJ1-5, with a possible D match to TRBD1 (6 bases). The germline CDR1 and CDR2 sequences are MDHEN and SYDVKM. The CDR3 covers 15 residues. The V and J ends lost 4 bases and 2 bases respectively, with 12 bases between them. CDR3 in amino acids: CASSSYRVGNQPQHF. CDR3 DNA sequence: TGTGCCAGCAGTTCGTACAGGGTTGGCAATCAGCCCCAGCATTTT.

CDR3 amino acids: CASSRTRDRGVDTQYF. The CDR3 DNA reads as TGCGCCAGCAGCCGAACGAGGGACAGGGGAGTAGATACGCAGTATTTT. V usage is TRBV5-1 and J usage is TRBJ2-3, with 10 bases that match TRBD1. The V gene's germline CDR1 is SGHRS and CDR2 YFSETQ. With V trimmed by 4 bases and J by 5 bases, 10 bases remained unmatched. The CDR3 has 16 amino acids.

The chain carries TRBV7-2 and TRBJ2-5; weak D call: TRBD2 (5 bases). V was trimmed by 5 bases and J by 6 bases, leaving 16 bases between them. Germline-derived CDR1 and CDR2 are SGHTA and FQGNSA. The CDR3 spans 14 residues. The DNA of the CDR3 is TGTGCCAGCAGCACTTACGGGGTCGGGAAGACCCAGTACTTC. This codes for CASSTYGVGKTQYF. The full variable domain, rest sourced from reference TRBV7-2 and TRBJ2-5, is GAGVSQSPSNKVTEKGKDVELRCDPISGHTALYWYRQSLGQGLEFLIYFQGNSAPDKSGLPSDRFSAERTGGSVSTLTIQRTQQEDSAVYLCASSTYGVGKTQYFGPGTRLLVL.

This chain links TRBV28 with TRBJ1-6; unclear D gene. CDR3 size: 11 residues. Trimming removed 5 bases from V and 13 bases from J, with 9 bases in between. In germline, CDR1 is MDHEN, CDR2 SYDVKM. The CDR3 nucleotides are TGTGCCAGCAGTACTAGGGTGCCCCTCCACTTT. Amino acid sequence: CASSTRVPLHF.

The chain uses TRBV30 and TRBJ2-3; D is ambiguous. Germline V lookup: CDR1 GTSNPN, CDR2 SVGIG (reference sequence). Trimming took 2 bases from V and 4 from J, leaving 10 bases between them. The CDR3 has 13 amino acids. CDR3 loop: CAWSSSGADTQYF. Written as DNA, the CDR3 is TGTGCCTGGAGTTCGAGTGGAGCAGATACGCAGTATTTT.

CDR3 amino acids: CASSILTTGNYGYTF. As DNA, the CDR3 is TGTGCCAGTAGTATCCTGACGACAGGGAACTATGGCTACACCTTC. The chain has TRBV19 and TRBJ1-2, with TRBD1 matching over 7 bases. With 3 bases clipped from V and 2 bases from J, the junction kept 6 bases outside the gene matches. The V gene's germline CDR1 is LNHDA and CDR2 SQIVND (reference sequence). The CDR3 loop spans 15 amino acids.

The chain couples TRBV9 to TRBJ1-6, with TRBD1 as a possible D gene (5 bases). This CDR3 has 14 residues. CDR1 is SGDLS and CDR2 is YYNGEE in the germline V gene. V was shortened by 3 bases and J by 7 bases, with 11 bases between the two germline ends. The CDR3 sequence is CASSAQERNSPLHF. The CDR3 coding sequence is TGTGCCAGCAGCGCACAGGAAAGGAATTCACCCCTCCACTTT.

The chain recombines TRBV29-1 with TRBJ2-7; 7 bases map to TRBD1. Germline values: CDR1 SQVTM, CDR2 ANQGSEA. V trimming: 2 bases; J trimming: 4 bases; junction bases outside the gene matches: 8. This CDR3 region has 14 residues. In nucleotides, the CDR3 is TGCAGCGTTGAAACGGGACAGAAGATTTACGAGCAGTACTTC. It is translated as CSVETGQKIYEQYF.

This chain uses TRBV4-1 with TRBJ2-7, with D perhaps TRBD2 (5 bases). This CDR3 is 13 amino acids long. Germline-derived CDR1 and CDR2 are MGHRA and YSYEKL. Trimming stripped 4 bases from V and 7 bases from J, with 14 bases between. As DNA, the CDR3 is TGCGCCAGCAGCCCACCTGCAAGGAGGGAGCAGTACTTC. Amino acids: CASSPPARREQYF.

This chain connects TRBV5-1 to TRBJ2-7; maybe TRBD1 (6 bases). The germline gives CDR1 SGHRS, CDR2 YFSETQ. The germline V and J ends were trimmed by 2 bases and 3 bases, with 15 bases remaining between them. This CDR3 is built from 15 residues. CDR3 region: CASSFSGTQGYEQYF. The CDR3 DNA sequence: TGCGCCAGCAGCTTTTCGGGCACACAGGGCTACGAGCAGTACTTC.